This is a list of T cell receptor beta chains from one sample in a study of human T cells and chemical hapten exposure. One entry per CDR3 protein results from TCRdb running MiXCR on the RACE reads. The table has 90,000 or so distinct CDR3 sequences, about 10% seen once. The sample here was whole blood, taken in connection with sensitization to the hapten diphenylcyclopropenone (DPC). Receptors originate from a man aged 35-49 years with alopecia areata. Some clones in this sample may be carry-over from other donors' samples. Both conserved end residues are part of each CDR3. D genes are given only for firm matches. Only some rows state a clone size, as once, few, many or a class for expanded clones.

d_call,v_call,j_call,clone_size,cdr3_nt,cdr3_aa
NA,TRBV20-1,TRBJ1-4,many,TGCAGTGCCAGGCAAACAGGGTTTAATGAAAAACTGTTTTTT,CSARQTGFNEKLFF
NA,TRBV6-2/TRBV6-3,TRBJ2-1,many,TGTGCCAGCAGTTACTCCTCGAAGAGCTCCTACAATGAGCAGTTCTTC,CASSYSSKSSYNEQFF
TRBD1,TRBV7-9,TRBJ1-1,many,TGTGCCAGCAGCCCAAACTGGGACAGGGAAACTGAAGCTTTCTTT,CASSPNWDRETEAFF
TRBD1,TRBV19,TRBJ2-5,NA,TGTGCCAGCTCCGCGGGACAGGGGGCCCAAGAGACCCAGTACTTC,CASSAGQGAQETQYF
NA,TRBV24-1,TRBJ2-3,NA,TGTGCCACCAGTGTCGGAAGCACAGATACGCAGTATTTT,CATSVGSTDTQYF
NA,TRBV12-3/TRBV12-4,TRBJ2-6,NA,TGTGCCAGCAGTTTAAGCCCGCAGCCTGGGGCCAACGTCCTGACTTTC,CASSLSPQPGANVLTF
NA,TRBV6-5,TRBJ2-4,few,TGTGCCAGCACATCCTGGACAGAAAACATTCAGTACTTC,CASTSWTENIQYF
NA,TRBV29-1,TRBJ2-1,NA,TGCAGCGTTAAACTAGCAGTTTACAATGAGCAGTTCTTC,CSVKLAVYNEQFF
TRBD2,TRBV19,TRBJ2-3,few,TGTGCCAGTAGTATAGATCCAGCGGGAGGCCGCGGGACGCAGTATTTT,CASSIDPAGGRGTQYF
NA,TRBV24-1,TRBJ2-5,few,TGTGCCACCAGTAGATCTGGAGCCGAGACCCAGTACTTC,CATSRSGAETQYF
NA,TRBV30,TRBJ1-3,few,TGTGCCTGGACGGTACGGGACTCTGGAAACACCATATATTTT,CAWTVRDSGNTIYF
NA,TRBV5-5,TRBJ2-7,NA,TGTGCCAGCAGCTTCAACACCGAAGAGCAGTACTTC,CASSFNTEEQYF
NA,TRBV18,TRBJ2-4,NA,TGTGCCAGCTCACCACCGGCGGGTGGGTCCAAAAACATTCAGTACTTC,CASSPPAGGSKNIQYF
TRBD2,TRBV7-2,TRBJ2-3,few,TGTGCCAGCAGCTTAAAGCGGGAGGGCCTTACGCAGTATTTT,CASSLKREGLTQYF
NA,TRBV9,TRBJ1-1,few,TGTGCCAGCAGCGTAGATGTGGCCGTAATGGGGAACACTGAAGCTTTCTTT,CASSVDVAVMGNTEAFF
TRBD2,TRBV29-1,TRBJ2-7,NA,TGCAGCGTTGAAGACAGGCTAGCGGGGACCTACGAGCAGTACTTC,CSVEDRLAGTYEQYF
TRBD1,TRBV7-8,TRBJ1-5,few,TGTGCCAGCATCCCGGACAGGGGGCGTCGTAGCAATCAGCCCCAGCATTTT,CASIPDRGRRSNQPQHF
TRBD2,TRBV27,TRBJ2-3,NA,TGTGCCAGCAGTTTATGGCTAGCGGGCCCGCCTAGCACAGATACGCAGTATTTT,CASSLWLAGPPSTDTQYF
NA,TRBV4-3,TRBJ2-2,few,TGCGCCAGCAGCCAAGACCCGCCGGGGACTCTCAACACCGGGGAGCTGTTTTTT,CASSQDPPGTLNTGELFF
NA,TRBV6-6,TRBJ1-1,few,TGTGCCAGCAGTCGACCGAACACTGAAGCTTTCTTT,CASSRPNTEAFF
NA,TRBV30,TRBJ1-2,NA,TGTGCCTGGAGTGTGAACAGGGCTTATGGCTACACCTTC,CAWSVNRAYGYTF
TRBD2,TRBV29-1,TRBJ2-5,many,TGCAGCGCTGGACGGGGACTAGCGGGAGCTGGGGAGACCCAGTACTTC,CSAGRGLAGAGETQYF
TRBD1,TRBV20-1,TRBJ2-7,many,TGCAGTGCTAGCATCCCCGGGACAGGGTCGATCGAGCAGTACTTC,CSASIPGTGSIEQYF
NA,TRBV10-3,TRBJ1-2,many,TGTGCCATCAGTTGGGACGGGGATGGCTACACCTTC,CAISWDGDGYTF
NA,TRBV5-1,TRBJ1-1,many,TGCGCCAGCAGCTTTTTATCAGGGGCATTCACTGAAGCTTTCTTT,CASSFLSGAFTEAFF
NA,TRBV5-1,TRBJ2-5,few,TGCGCCAGCAGCTTGGCCTGGCGGAAACAAGAGACCCAGTACTTC,CASSLAWRKQETQYF
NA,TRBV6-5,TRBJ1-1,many,TGTGCCAGCAGTTATTCGACAGTTATGAACACTGAAGCTTTCTTT,CASSYSTVMNTEAFF
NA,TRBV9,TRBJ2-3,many,TGTGCCAGCAGCGTAGGCGGGTCTAGCGGCACAGATACGCAGTATTTT,CASSVGGSSGTDTQYF
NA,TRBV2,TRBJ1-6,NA,TGTGCCAGCAGTGAAGTTGACTTGGTCAGTTCACCCCTCCACTTT,CASSEVDLVSSPLHF
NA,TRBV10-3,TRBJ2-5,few,TGTGCCATCAGCACTAGCAGGGGGGTCGTGACCCAGTACTTC,CAISTSRGVVTQYF
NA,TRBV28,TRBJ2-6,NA,TGTGCCAGCCTAACCAAGGGCCCCGGGGCCAACGTCCTGACTTTC,CASLTKGPGANVLTF
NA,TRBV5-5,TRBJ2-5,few,TGTGCCAGCAGCTTGGGGGTTCGTTTGGAGACCCAGTACTTC,CASSLGVRLETQYF
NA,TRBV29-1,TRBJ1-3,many,TGCAGCGTTGCCGTGGGGGGACCGGGGATTTCTGGAAACACCATATATTTT,CSVAVGGPGISGNTIYF
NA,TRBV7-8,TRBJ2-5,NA,TGTGCCAGCAGCTTAGATTTGGGGGAGACCCAGTACTTC,CASSLDLGETQYF
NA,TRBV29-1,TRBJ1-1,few,TGCAGCGTTGTAGGGAGTATGGAACTAGAAGCTTTCTTT,CSVVGSMELEAFF
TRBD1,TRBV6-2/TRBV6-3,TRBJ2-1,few,TGTGCCATTATGGGACAGGGGGCCGATGAGCAGTTCTTC,CAIMGQGADEQFF
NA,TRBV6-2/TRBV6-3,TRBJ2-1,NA,TGTGCCAGCAGTTATCGGGACTACAATGAGCAGTTCTTC,CASSYRDYNEQFF
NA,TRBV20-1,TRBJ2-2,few,TGCAGTGCTCTGGCGGGAAACACCGGGGAGCTGTTTTTT,CSALAGNTGELFF
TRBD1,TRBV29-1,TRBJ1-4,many,TGCAGCGTACAGGGGGCCGGTGAAAAACTGTTTTTT,CSVQGAGEKLFF
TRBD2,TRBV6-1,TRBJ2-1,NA,TGTGCCAGCAGAGGACTAGCTTGGACCAATGAGCAGTTCTTC,CASRGLAWTNEQFF
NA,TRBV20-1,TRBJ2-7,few,TGCAGTGCAGAGCTCCCCGTTGACAGCTCCTACGAGCAGTACTTC,CSAELPVDSSYEQYF
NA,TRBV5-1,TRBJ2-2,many,TGCGCCAGCAGCCCCGTACAAACAGGGACCGGGGAGCTGTTTTTT,CASSPVQTGTGELFF
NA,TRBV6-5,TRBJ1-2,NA,TGTGCCAGCAGTTCCCCCCGGGGCATACCTAGATTGTACTTC,CASSSPRGIPRLYF